This entry lists 5 T cell receptor beta chains sequenced from one sample in a study of blood T cells in healthy people across ages. For the second PCR, which ran for roughly 6 to 12 cycles, a sample-barcoded 5' primer and a J-beta primer mix were used. In TCRdb, the 5' RACE reads were re-called with MiXCR into one record per CDR3 protein. The sample gives about 900,000 distinct CDR3 sequences, 60% to 80% of which show up once; 25% to 35% is in the top ten. The sample consisted of blood. These receptor sequences come from a man aged 25-45 years in good health.

This clonotype was seen a handful of times. The chain uses TRBV6-2 or TRBV6-3 and TRBJ2-1; a weak D match, TRBD2 (6 bases). Deletions cut 7 bases from V and 4 bases from J, with 20 bases between. CDR1 MNHEY and CDR2 SVGEGT come from the germline V gene. The CDR3 loop spans 16 amino acids. The CDR3 bases are TGTGCCAGCATCGGGTCCGGCGGGGCCAAGTACAATGAGCAGTTCTTC. As protein: CASIGSGGAKYNEQFF.

The table lists this clonotype with a few counts. The rearrangement joins TRBV9 to TRBJ2-3; TRBD1 matches 7 bases. This CDR3 comprises 15 residues. Trimming removed 0 bases from V and 1 base from J; junction bases left unmatched: 2. Germline CDR1 SGDLS, CDR2 YYNGEE. CDR3 coding DNA: TGTGCCAGCAGCGTAGGACAGGGAGGCACAGATACGCAGTATTTT. This translates into CASSVGQGGTDTQYF.

V is TRBV7-2 and J is TRBJ2-5; the D gene is possibly TRBD1 (5 bases). The CDR3 runs 13 residues. Germline CDR1 is SGHTA and CDR2 is FQGNSA. Trimming removed 5 bases at V and 5 bases at J, with 12 bases between. The CDR3 DNA follows: TGTGCCAGCAGCAGAGACAGCGCGGAGACCCAGTACTTC. It yields the protein CASSRDSAETQYF.

The chain uses TRBV2 and TRBJ1-1, with 8 positions matching TRBD1. Germline CDR1 SNHLY, CDR2 FYNNEI. Trimming cost V 8 bases and J 2 bases; bases outside gene matches: 4. The CDR3 is 13 amino acids. The DNA for the CDR3 is TGTGCCAGCCGGGGACAGGTTAACACTGAAGCTTTCTTT. It encodes CASRGQVNTEAFF.

This clonotype has just one count. This chain links TRBV7-9 with TRBJ1-4; D possibly corresponds to TRBD1 (5 bases). The germline CDR1 and CDR2 sequences are SEHNR and FQNEAQ (reference sequence). The CDR3 has 16 amino acids. Deletions cut 5 bases from V and 0 bases from J, with 13 bases between. The CDR3: CASSLTTVTTNEKLFF. The CDR3 nucleotides read TGTGCCAGCAGCCTAACGACAGTCACAACTAATGAAAAACTGTTTTTT.